A selection of T cell receptor beta chains follows, all from one sample in a study of blood T cell repertoires in COVID-19. Sequenced by immunoSEQ multiplex PCR; TCRdb stores in-frame clones only, minus some. The sample records over 300,000 clones, nearly 90% being singletons. The specimen sequenced was peripheral blood. The receptors stem from a man aged 18 to 30 with active or convalescent COVID-19. CDR3s include the opening cysteine and the closing phenylalanine or tryptophan. The D gene is left open where the match is weak. The size of a clone is reported for some rows only, either as once, few or many, or as a class for expanded clones.

>.|TRBJ2-1|TRBD2|TRBV5-1
TGCGCCAGCAGCTTGGGACATGGCGGGAGGGGCAATGAGCAGTTCTTC
CASSLGHGGRGNEQFF
>.|TRBJ1-2|.|TRBV6-5
TGTGCCAGCAGGAGAGAGCACGGGGGTGGCTACACCTTC
CASRREHGGGYTF
>.|TRBJ2-7|.|TRBV15
TGTGCCACCAGCAGGAGCATGGACACCTACGAGCAGTACTTC
CATSRSMDTYEQYF
>.|TRBJ2-2|.|TRBV15
TGTGCCATCGCCACTACCGGGGAGCTGTTTTTT
CAIATTGELFF
>.|TRBJ2-4|.|TRBV4-3
TGCGCCAGCAGCCAAGATTGGCCTGCGGGCAACGGCATTCAGTACTTC
CASSQDWPAGNGIQYF
>.|TRBJ2-4|.|TRBV13
TGTGCCAGCAGCCCCGGAGGAGCGGCCAAAAACATTCAGTACTTC
CASSPGGAAKNIQYF
>.|TRBJ2-5|.|TRBV11-2
TGTGCCAGCAGCTCCCCTCGGGAGACCCAGTACTTC
CASSSPRETQYF
>once|TRBJ2-3|TRBD2|TRBV24-1
TGTGCCACCAGTGACAATAGCGGGGGGGCCCCAGATACGCAGTATTTT
CATSDNSGGAPDTQYF
>.|TRBJ1-4|.|TRBV5-4
TGTGCCAGCAGCCAACAGGTGACTAATGAAAAACTGTTTTTT
CASSQQVTNEKLFF
>.|TRBJ2-7|.|TRBV7-9
TGTGCCAGCAGCCCGGAGAGGTCCAGGGGATACGAGCAGTACTTC
CASSPERSRGYEQYF
>.|TRBJ1-3|.|TRBV6-1
TGTGCCAGCAGTGAAGCGCCAGTCAGGGTCTATGGAAACACCATATATTTT
CASSEAPVRVYGNTIYF
>.|TRBJ1-6|.|TRBV15
TGTGCCACCAGCAGAGATTTCCGGGGTGGAAATTCACCCCTCCACTTT
CATSRDFRGGNSPLHF
>.|TRBJ2-1|TRBD2|TRBV20-1
TGCAGTGCTAGTCGTGACGGGAGGAACAATGAGCAGTTCTTC
CSASRDGRNNEQFF
>.|TRBJ1-6|TRBD1|TRBV2
TGTGCCAGCAGTGCTCAACAGGGGAGTTCACCCCTCCACTTT
CASSAQQGSSPLHF
>.|TRBJ2-7|.|TRBV5-6
TGTGCCAGCAGCCCGGCGCCCGCAGACACCTACGAGCAGTACTTC
CASSPAPADTYEQYF
>.|TRBJ1-1|.|TRBV29-1
TGCAGCGCCCCCAAGTGGGGGCAGAACACTGAAGCTTTCTTT
CSAPKWGQNTEAFF
>.|TRBJ2-7|.|TRBV4-1
TGCGCCAGCAGCCAAGATAAGGGGGAAGCCTACGAGCAGTACTTC
CASSQDKGEAYEQYF
>.|TRBJ1-2|.|TRBV29-1
TGCAGCGTTGAAGGTTTCCGCCGTAGCGATGGCTACACCTTC
CSVEGFRRSDGYTF